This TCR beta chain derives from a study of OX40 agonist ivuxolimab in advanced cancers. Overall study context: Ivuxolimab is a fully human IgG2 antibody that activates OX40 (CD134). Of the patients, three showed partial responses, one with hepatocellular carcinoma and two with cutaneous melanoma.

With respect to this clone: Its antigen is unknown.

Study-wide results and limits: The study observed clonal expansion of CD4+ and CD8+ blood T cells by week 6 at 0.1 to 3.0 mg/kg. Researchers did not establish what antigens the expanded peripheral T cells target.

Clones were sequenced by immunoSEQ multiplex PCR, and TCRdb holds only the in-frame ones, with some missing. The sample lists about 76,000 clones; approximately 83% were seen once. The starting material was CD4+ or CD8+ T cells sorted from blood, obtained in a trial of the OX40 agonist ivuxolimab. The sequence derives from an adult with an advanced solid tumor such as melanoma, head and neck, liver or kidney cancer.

CDR3 DNA sequence: TGTGCCAGCAGCTTAAATCCATACAATGAGCAGTTCTTC. It yields the protein CASSLNPYNEQFF. The gene calls are TRBV7-2 and TRBJ2-1; D gene ambiguous. V lost 2 bases, J lost 4 bases, and 6 bases lay in between. Germline V lookup: CDR1 SGHTA, CDR2 FQGNSA. This CDR3 spans 13 amino acids.